The clone carrying this T cell receptor beta chain was observed a handful of times. Its antigen is as yet unknown. This table comes from immunoSEQ multiplex PCR, and its TCRdb copy is limited to in-frame clones, with some not included. The sample gives under 1,100,000 clones, approximately 68% of which show up once; around 1.5% is in the top ten. The sample is drawn from a study of shared clonotypes between healthy human individuals. In the study overall: The composition of the donors was a couple of women and three men aged 18 to 49. CD8 memory received one plate per donor, CD8 naive two, CD4 memory three and CD4 naive three. The study's findings and limits: Non-shared clonotypes had lower generation probabilities than those shared by all four donors.

Trimming left V 6 bases short and J 8 bases short, with 17 bases between. The CDR3 spans 15 residues. The germline V gene encodes CDR1 LNHDA and CDR2 SQIVND (reference sequence). Into CD45RA+ naive and CD45RA-negative memory subsets, the CD4+ cells were split. This TCR came from a young man in good health. The chain combines TRBV19 with TRBJ1-6; tentatively, D is TRBD1 (5 bases). What was sequenced was memory CD4+ T cells sorted from blood. The subset is: CD45RA-negative fraction. The CDR3 region is CASSPGTLGHSPLHF. CDR3 in DNA: TGTGCCAGTAGCCCCGGGACTTTGGGTCATTCACCCCTCCACTTT.